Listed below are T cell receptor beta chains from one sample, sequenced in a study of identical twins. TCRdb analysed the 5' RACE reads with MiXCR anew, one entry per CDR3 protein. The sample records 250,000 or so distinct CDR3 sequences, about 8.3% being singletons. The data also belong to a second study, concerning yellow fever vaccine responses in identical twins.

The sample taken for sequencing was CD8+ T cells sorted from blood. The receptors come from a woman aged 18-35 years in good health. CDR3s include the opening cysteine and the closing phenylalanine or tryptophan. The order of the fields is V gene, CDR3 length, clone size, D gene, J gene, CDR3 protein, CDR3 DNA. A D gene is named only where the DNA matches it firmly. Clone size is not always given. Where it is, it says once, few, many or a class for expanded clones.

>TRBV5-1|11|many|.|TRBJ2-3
CASSFTDTQYF
TGTGCCAGCAGCTTCACAGATACGCAGTATTTT
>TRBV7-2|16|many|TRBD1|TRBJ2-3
CASSLPGTGSTDTQYF
TGTGCCAGCAGCTTACCCGGGACAGGGAGTACAGATACGCAGTATTTT
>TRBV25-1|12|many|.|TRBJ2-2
CASSELSGELFF
TGTGCCAGCAGTGAATTGTCCGGGGAGCTGTTTTTT
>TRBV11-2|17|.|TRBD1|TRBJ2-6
CASSQFDRGAGANVLTF
TGTGCCAGCAGCCAATTTGACAGGGGCGCTGGGGCCAACGTCCTGACTTTC
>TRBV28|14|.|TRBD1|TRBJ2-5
CASSLQGARETQYF
TGTGCCAGCAGTTTACAGGGGGCGCGGGAGACCCAGTACTTC
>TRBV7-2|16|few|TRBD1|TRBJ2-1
CASSWKWGQVFNEQFF
TGTGCCAGCAGCTGGAAATGGGGACAGGTATTCAATGAGCAGTTCTTC
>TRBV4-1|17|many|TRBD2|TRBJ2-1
CASSQDPGTSSYNEQFF
TGCGCCAGCAGCCAAGATCCCGGGACTAGCTCCTACAATGAGCAGTTCTTC
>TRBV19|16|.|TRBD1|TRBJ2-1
CASSGIQGHSYNEQFF
TGTGCCAGTAGTGGAATACAGGGGCACTCCTACAATGAGCAGTTCTTC
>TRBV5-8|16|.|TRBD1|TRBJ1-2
CASSLAYDRGNYGYTF
TGTGCCAGCAGCTTAGCTTACGACAGGGGCAACTATGGCTACACCTTC
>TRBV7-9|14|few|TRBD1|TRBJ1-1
CASSLVETGEEAFF
TGTGCCAGCAGCTTAGTTGAGACAGGGGAGGAAGCTTTCTTT
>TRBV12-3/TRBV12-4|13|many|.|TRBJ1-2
CASSPDQEGGYTF
TGTGCCAGCAGTCCGGATCAAGAAGGCGGCTACACCTTC
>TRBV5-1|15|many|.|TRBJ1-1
CASSLGMGLNTEAFF
TGCGCCAGCAGCTTGGGGATGGGCCTGAACACTGAAGCTTTCTTT
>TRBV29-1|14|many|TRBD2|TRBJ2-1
CSGLTSSTYNEQFF
TGCAGCGGATTGACTAGCAGTACCTACAATGAGCAGTTCTTC
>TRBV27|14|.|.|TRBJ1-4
CASSLSPGNEKLFF
TGTGCCAGCAGTTTATCTCCGGGGAATGAAAAACTGTTTTTT
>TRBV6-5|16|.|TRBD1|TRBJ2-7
CASSYLGQGANYEQYF
TGTGCCAGCAGTTATCTAGGACAGGGGGCGAACTACGAGCAGTACTTC
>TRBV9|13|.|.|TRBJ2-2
CASSVARTGELFF
TGTGCCAGCAGCGTAGCCAGAACCGGGGAGCTGTTTTTT
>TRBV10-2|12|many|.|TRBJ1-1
CASSESDTEAFF
TGCGCCAGCAGTGAGTCGGACACTGAAGCTTTCTTT
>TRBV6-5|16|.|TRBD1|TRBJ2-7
CASSYSDGTGGYEQYF
TGTGCCAGCAGTTACTCGGACGGGACAGGGGGCTACGAGCAGTACTTC
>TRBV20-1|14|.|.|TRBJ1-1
CCARAYRVSTEAFF
TGCTGTGCTAGGGCGTACAGGGTTTCCACTGAAGCTTTCTTT
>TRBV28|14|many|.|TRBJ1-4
CASSSGTLNEKLFF
TGTGCCAGCAGTTCCGGGACACTTAATGAAAAACTGTTTTTT
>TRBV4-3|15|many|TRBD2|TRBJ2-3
CASSPASGRTDTQYF
TGCGCCAGCAGCCCCGCTAGCGGGCGCACAGATACGCAGTATTTT
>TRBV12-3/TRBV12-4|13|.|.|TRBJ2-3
CASSRGASDTQYF
TGTGCCAGCAGTAGGGGGGCATCAGATACGCAGTATTTT
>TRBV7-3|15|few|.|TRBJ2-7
CASSPNRGPSYEQYF
TGTGCCAGCAGCCCCAACCGGGGCCCCTCCTACGAGCAGTACTTC
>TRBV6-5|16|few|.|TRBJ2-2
CASSSRRRGLTGELFF
TGTGCCAGCAGTTCACGCCGTCGGGGGCTGACCGGGGAGCTGTTTTTT
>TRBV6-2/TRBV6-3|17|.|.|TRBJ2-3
CASSSVLADRGTDTQYF
TGTGCCAGCAGCTCCGTCTTAGCGGACCGTGGCACAGATACGCAGTATTTT
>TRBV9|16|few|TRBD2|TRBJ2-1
CASSPQLAGAYNEQFF
TGTGCCAGCAGCCCCCAACTAGCGGGGGCCTATAATGAGCAGTTCTTC
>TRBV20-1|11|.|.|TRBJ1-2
CSADGNYGYTF
TGCAGTGCGGACGGGAACTATGGCTACACCTTC
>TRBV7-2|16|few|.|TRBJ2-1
CASSLDVTLGNNEQFF
TGTGCCAGCAGCTTAGATGTGACGTTAGGTAACAATGAGCAGTTCTTC
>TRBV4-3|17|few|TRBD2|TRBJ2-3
CASSQALAGGTTDTQYF
TGCGCCAGCAGCCAAGCTCTAGCGGGAGGCACCACAGATACGCAGTATTTT
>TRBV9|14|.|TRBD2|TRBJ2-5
CASSVVGLEETQYF
TGTGCCAGCAGCGTAGTGGGACTAGAAGAGACCCAGTACTTC
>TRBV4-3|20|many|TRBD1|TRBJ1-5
CASSHDSAGTEDYSNQPQHF
TGCGCCAGCAGCCACGACTCAGCCGGGACAGAGGATTATAGCAATCAGCCCCAGCATTTT
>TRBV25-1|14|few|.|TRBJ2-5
CASSDPSGEETQYF
TGTGCCAGCAGTGATCCATCGGGTGAAGAGACCCAGTACTTC
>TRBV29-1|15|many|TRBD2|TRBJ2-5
CSVGQLAGVPETQYF
TGCAGCGTAGGTCAGCTAGCGGGAGTCCCAGAGACCCAGTACTTC
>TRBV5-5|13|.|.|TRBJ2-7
CAISPWGWYEQYF
TGTGCCATCAGCCCTTGGGGGTGGTACGAGCAGTACTTC
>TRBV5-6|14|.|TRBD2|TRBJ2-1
CASSLASGIHEQFF
TGTGCCAGCAGCTTGGCTAGCGGGATTCATGAGCAGTTCTTC
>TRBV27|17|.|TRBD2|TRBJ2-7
CASSFLPGLAATYEQYF
TGTGCCAGCAGTTTCCTCCCGGGACTAGCAGCTACCTACGAGCAGTACTTC
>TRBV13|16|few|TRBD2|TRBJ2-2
CASSKTSGSSNGELFF
TGTGCCAGTTCAAAGACTAGCGGGAGTTCGAACGGGGAGCTGTTTTTT